This TCR beta chain was retrieved from a study of blood T cell repertoires in COVID-19. The CDR3 contains 13 residues. V was cut by 4 bases and J by 7 bases, with 13 bases left in between. Germline V gives CDR1 MGHDK, CDR2 SYGVNS. As handled by the study authors: Amplification with reference gene primers provided the estimates of nucleated cell counts. Method: immunoSEQ multiplex PCR; TCRdb's copy keeps in-frame clones and lacks some. Clonal size and the V and J genes are those of that table, whereas D and trimming came from the DNA. The sample lists 53,000 or so clones; about 86% were seen once. The TCR comes from a man between 65 and 85 years old with active COVID-19. The chain couples TRBV25-1 to TRBJ1-2; D possibly corresponds to TRBD1 (5 bases). Sequences were obtained from peripheral blood. The CDR3 DNA reads TGTGCCAGCAGTGCTTCAGGCAGGGCTGGCTACACCTTC. This codes for CASSASGRAGYTF.